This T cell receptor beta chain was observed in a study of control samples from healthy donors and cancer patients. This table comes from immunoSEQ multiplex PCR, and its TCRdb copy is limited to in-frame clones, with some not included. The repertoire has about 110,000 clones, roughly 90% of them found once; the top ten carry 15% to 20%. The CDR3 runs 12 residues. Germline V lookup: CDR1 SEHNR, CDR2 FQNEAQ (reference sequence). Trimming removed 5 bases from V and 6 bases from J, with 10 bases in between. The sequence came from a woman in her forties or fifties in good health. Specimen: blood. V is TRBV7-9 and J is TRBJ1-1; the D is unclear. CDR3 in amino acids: CASSLIGAEAFF. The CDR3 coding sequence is TGTGCCAGCAGCCTGATAGGCGCTGAAGCTTTCTTT.